This T cell receptor beta chain was captured in a study of blood T cells in healthy people across ages. The V end lost 3 bases, the J end lost 3 bases, and 20 bases lay between the germline ends. There are 16 residues in the CDR3. CDR1 and CDR2 from the germline V gene are DFQATT and SNEGSKA (reference sequence). Primed by a sample-barcoded 5' primer and a J-beta primer mix, a second PCR proceeded for about 6 to 12 cycles. TCRdb processed the 5' RACE reads anew with MiXCR; each CDR3 protein has one entry. The data show fewer than 700,000 distinct CDR3 sequences, around half seen once. This clonotype was sampled from a man older than 75 in good health. The chain recombines TRBV20-1 with TRBJ1-1; perhaps TRBD1 as D (6 bases). The sample was blood. This CDR3 is CSARPASGHSYTEAFF. CDR3 nucleotides: TGCAGTGCTAGGCCCGCATCGGGACACAGCTACACTGAAGCTTTCTTT.